This T cell receptor beta chain derives from a study of T cell responses to AZD1222 COVID-19 vaccine. The junction had 5 bases not matched to a gene; V was cut back by 6 bases and J by 5 bases. The CDR3 has 14 residues. The germline V gene has CDR1 SGHAT and CDR2 FQNNGV. Produced via immunoSEQ multiplex PCR; TCRdb's table is partial and in-frame only. Of about 54,000 clones in the sample, around 92% were seen once. V usage is TRBV11-2 and J usage is TRBJ2-2; 8 nucleotides agree with TRBD2. The sequencing used peripheral blood, collected 28 days after the second AZD1222 dose. The origin of this receptor is an adult who received the AZD1222 COVID-19 vaccine. DNA of the CDR3: TGTGCCAGCAGGACCCAGCGGGAGACCGGGGAGCTGTTTTTT. This translates into CASRTQRETGELFF.